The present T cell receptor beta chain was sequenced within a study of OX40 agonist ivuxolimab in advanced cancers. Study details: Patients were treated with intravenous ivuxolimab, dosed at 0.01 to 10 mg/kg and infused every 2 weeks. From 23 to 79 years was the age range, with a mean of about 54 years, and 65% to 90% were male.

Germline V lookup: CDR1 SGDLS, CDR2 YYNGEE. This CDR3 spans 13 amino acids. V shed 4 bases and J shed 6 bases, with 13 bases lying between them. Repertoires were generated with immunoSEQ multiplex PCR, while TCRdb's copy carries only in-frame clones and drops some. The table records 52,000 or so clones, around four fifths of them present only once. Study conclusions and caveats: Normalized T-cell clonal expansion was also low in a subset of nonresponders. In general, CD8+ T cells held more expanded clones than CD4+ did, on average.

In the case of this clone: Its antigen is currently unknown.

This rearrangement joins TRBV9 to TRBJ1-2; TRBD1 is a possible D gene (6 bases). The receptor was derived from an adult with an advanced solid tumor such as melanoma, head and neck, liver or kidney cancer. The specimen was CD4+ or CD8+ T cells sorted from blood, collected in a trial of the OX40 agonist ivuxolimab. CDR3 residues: CASSPTGNNGYTF. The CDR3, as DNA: TGTGCCAGCAGCCCAACAGGGAACAATGGCTACACCTTC.